The 20 T cell receptor beta chains given below trace back to one sample, sequenced in a study of shared clonotypes between healthy human individuals. This table comes from immunoSEQ multiplex PCR, and its TCRdb copy is limited to in-frame clones, with some not included. This table has nearly 750,000 clones, around 70% appearing once. The sequencing input was memory CD4+ T cells sorted from blood. Subset given: CD45RA-negative fraction. The source is a woman aged 25 to 45 in good health.

The chain combines TRBV5-6 with TRBJ1-1; D remains ambiguous. The CDR3 is 15 amino acids. Looked up from germline, CDR1 is SGHDT and CDR2 is YYEEEE. Trimming took 4 bases from V and 4 from J, leaving 17 bases between them. The CDR3 region has the DNA TGTGCCAGCAGCATTGAACCCTTCTTGGGCACTGAAGCTTTCTTT. Encoded protein: CASSIEPFLGTEAFF.

This clone has only a few counts. This chain joins TRBV7-9 and TRBJ2-7; 7 positions match TRBD2. CDR1 is SEHNR and CDR2 is FQNEAQ in the germline V gene (reference sequence). The CDR3 consists of 16 residues. The V segment lost 3 bases and the J segment 6 bases; nucleotides outside the gene matches: 14. The CDR3 region is CASSFPGAGASSEQYF. The CDR3 DNA reads as TGTGCCAGCAGCTTCCCCGGGGCGGGAGCTTCCAGCGAGCAGTACTTC. Variable domain in full (rest from reference TRBV7-9 and TRBJ2-7): DTGVSQNPRHKITKRGQNVTFRCDPISEHNRLYWYRQTLGQGPEFLTYFQNEAQLEKSRLLSDRFSAERPKGSFSTLEIQRTEQGDSAMYLCASSFPGAGASSEQYFGPGTRLTVT.

A few counts support this clone. The rearrangement joins TRBV2 to TRBJ2-7, with 7 bases matching TRBD1. V was pared by 6 bases and J by 5 bases, with 4 bases of the junction left unmatched. Germline lookup yields CDR1 SNHLY and CDR2 FYNNEI. This CDR3 has 12 amino acids. The CDR3 spells CASSGDRDEQYF. The DNA of the CDR3 is TGTGCCAGCAGCGGTGACAGGGACGAGCAGTACTTC.

The J gene is TRBJ2-7, the V gene TRBV2; 7 bases align to TRBD2. V lost 3 bases to trimming and J lost 3 bases; unmatched junction nucleotides: 8. The CDR3 runs 15 residues. Germline V gene sequence: CDR1 SNHLY, CDR2 FYNNEI. CDR3 loop: CASSDMRRESYEQYF. CDR3 coding DNA: TGTGCCAGCAGTGATATGAGGCGGGAGAGCTACGAGCAGTACTTC.

The V call is TRBV9, the J call TRBJ2-1, with unresolved D. This CDR3 has 15 residues. The germline V gene encodes CDR1 SGDLS and CDR2 YYNGEE. Trimming removed 2 bases at V and 0 bases at J, with 9 bases between. CDR3 loop: CASSVDSYSYNEQFF. The CDR3 coding sequence is TGTGCCAGCAGCGTCGACTCGTACTCCTACAATGAGCAGTTCTTC.

In its sample, this clone was seen a few times. This chain uses TRBV19 with TRBJ2-5, with D hard to call. This CDR3 contains 13 residues. Trimming stripped 3 bases from V and 1 base from J, with 6 bases between. Germline V lookup: CDR1 LNHDA, CDR2 SQIVND (reference sequence). The CDR3 DNA reads as TGTGCCAGTAGTATGAGGATCCAAGAGACCCAGTACTTC. It encodes CASSMRIQETQYF.

Comments on this clone: A read error may explain this, as a much larger clone is one base away. The same CDR3 can be traced to other DNA sequences in this sample. The rearrangement links TRBV7-8 to TRBJ2-1; the D gene is possibly TRBD1 (6 bases). V was pared by 5 bases and J by 4 bases, with 9 bases between. Germline assignment: CDR1 SGHVS and CDR2 FQNEAQ. CDR3 length: 13 amino acids. The CDR3 DNA follows: TGTGCCAGCAGCCCTCAGGGGTACAATGAGCAGTTCTTC. Its protein product is CASSPQGYNEQFF.

The chain carries TRBV5-6 and TRBJ1-2; tentative D call: TRBD1 (6 bases). The germline V and J ends were trimmed by 2 bases and 7 bases, with 12 bases remaining between them. The CDR3 sequence is 13 residues long. Per germline, CDR1 SGHDT and CDR2 YYEEEE. Here the CDR3 reads CASSFWGALGYTF. In DNA, the CDR3 is TGTGCCAGCAGCTTTTGGGGGGCGCTTGGCTACACCTTC. Full variable domain (outside the CDR3, taken from reference TRBV5-6 and TRBJ1-2): DAGVTQSPTHLIKTRGQQVTLRCSPKSGHDTVSWYQQALGQGPQFIFQYYEEEERQRGNFPDRFSGHQFPNYSSELNVNALLLGDSALYLCASSFWGALGYTFGSGTRLTVV.

This clone was picked up one time. J is TRBJ1-1 and V is TRBV27; unclear D gene. The CDR3 loop spans 14 amino acids. V lost 2 bases and J 4 bases, leaving 11 bases between the germline ends. Germline CDR1 and CDR2: MNHEY and SMNVEV (reference sequence). This CDR3 is CASSLIVGSTEAFF. DNA of the CDR3: TGTGCCAGCAGTTTAATCGTGGGAAGCACTGAAGCTTTCTTT.

The V gene is TRBV5-1, the J gene TRBJ2-7; D is perhaps TRBD1 or TRBD2 (5 bases each). The CDR3 consists of 14 residues. The ends were cut back, 2 bases at V and 7 bases at J, with 16 bases in the middle. Germline loops: CDR1 SGHRS, CDR2 YFSETQ. The CDR3: CASSFGRDPLEQYF. The DNA of the CDR3 is TGCGCCAGCAGCTTCGGTAGGGACCCCTTGGAGCAGTACTTC.

This clone was recorded only once. The CDR3 reads CASRSRSETQYF. In DNA form, the CDR3 reads TGTGCAAGTCGCTCCCGGTCAGAGACCCAGTACTTC. This chain joins TRBV12-2 and TRBJ2-5; no DNA check was done on the table's D call, TRBD2. TRBV12-2 is a pseudogene. The length of the CDR3 is 12 residues.

The V gene is TRBV15, the J gene TRBJ1-3; D not certain. V was shortened by 9 bases and J by 4 bases, with 10 bases between the two germline ends. Germline V lookup: CDR1 LNHNV, CDR2 YYDKDF (reference sequence). The CDR3 is made up of 12 amino acids. This CDR3 reads CATEAEGNTIYF. The CDR3 bases are TGTGCCACTGAGGCCGAGGGAAACACCATATATTTT.

The rearrangement joins TRBV5-1 to TRBJ2-2; 12 bases agree with TRBD2. Looked up from germline, CDR1 is SGHRS and CDR2 is YFSETQ. The CDR3 has 18 residues. V was pared by 0 bases and J by 0 bases, with 3 bases of the junction left unmatched. The CDR3 protein is CASSLDGLAGTNTGELFF. The CDR3 nucleotides are TGCGCCAGCAGCTTGGACGGACTAGCGGGGACGAACACCGGGGAGCTGTTTTTT. Drawing the rest from reference TRBV5-1 and TRBJ2-2, the complete variable domain is KAGVTQTPRYLIKTRGQQVTLSCSPISGHRSVSWYQQTPGQGLQFLFEYFSETQRNKGNFPGRFSGRQFSNSRSEMNVSTLELGDSALYLCASSLDGLAGTNTGELFFGEGSRLTVL.

V gene TRBV9 combines with J gene TRBJ2-1, with unresolved D. CDR1 SGDLS and CDR2 YYNGEE come from the germline V gene. Trimming removed 6 bases at V and 8 bases at J, with 18 bases between. This CDR3 contains 14 residues. The CDR3 is CASNRRTSVDEQFF. Here the CDR3 DNA reads TGTGCCAGCAATAGGCGTACGTCAGTGGATGAGCAGTTCTTC. Supplemented by reference TRBV9 and TRBJ2-1, the full variable domain reads DSGVTQTPKHLITATGQRVTLRCSPRSGDLSVYWYQQSLDQGLQFLIQYYNGEERAKGNILERFSAQQFPDLHSELNLSSLELGDSALYFCASNRRTSVDEQFFGPGTRLTVL.

This sequence joins TRBV7-3 and TRBJ2-1; D perhaps matches TRBD1 (5 bases). V was trimmed by 2 bases and J by 2 bases, leaving 7 bases between them. The germline gives CDR1 SGHTA, CDR2 FQGTGA. The CDR3 is 14 residues long. CDR3 in amino acids: CASSLGAAYNEQFF. The CDR3 DNA reads as TGTGCCAGCAGCTTAGGGGCCGCCTACAATGAGCAGTTCTTC.

The J gene is TRBJ1-5, the V gene TRBV7-2; D is possibly TRBD1 (5 bases). The CDR3 extends over 15 amino acids. Trimming stripped 5 bases from V and 3 bases from J, with 14 bases between. Germline values: CDR1 SGHTA, CDR2 FQGNSA. The CDR3 DNA is TGTGCCAGCAGCCACCTCAAAGGGACCAATCAGCCCCAGCATTTT. It is translated as CASSHLKGTNQPQHF.

J is TRBJ2-7 and V is TRBV11-2; D is undetermined. This CDR3 spans 16 amino acids. Looked up from germline, CDR1 is SGHAT and CDR2 is FQNNGV. The V end lost 0 bases, the J end lost 4 bases, and 16 bases lay between the germline ends. CDR3 sequence (DNA): TGTGCCAGCAGCTTAGATCTCTTTGGTTTGGAGTACGAGCAGTACTTC. It specifies CASSLDLFGLEYEQYF.

This chain joins TRBV29-1 and TRBJ2-5; 7 positions match TRBD1. Germline V gene sequence: CDR1 SQVTM, CDR2 ANQGSEA. Trimming removed 4 bases from V and 5 bases from J; junction bases left unmatched: 10. This CDR3 has 14 amino acids. CDR3 coding DNA: TGCAGCGTTGCGACCGGACAGGCCAGGGAGACCCAGTACTTC. Translating it yields CSVATGQARETQYF.

The chain recombines TRBV29-1 with TRBJ2-5; TRBD1 matches at 7 bases. The germline V gene has CDR1 SQVTM and CDR2 ANQGSEA. V was pared by 2 bases and J by 0 bases, with 6 bases of the junction left unmatched. CDR3 size: 15 residues. This chain's CDR3 is CSVEFAGGYQETQYF. The CDR3 DNA reads TGCAGCGTTGAATTTGCAGGGGGATACCAAGAGACCCAGTACTTC.

The chain combines TRBV5-1 with TRBJ1-2; tentatively, D is TRBD1 (5 bases). The CDR3 sequence is 15 residues long. Trimming removed 2 bases from V and 3 bases from J, with 14 bases in between. CDR1 is SGHRS and CDR2 is YFSETQ in the germline V gene. CDR3 in DNA: TGCGCCAGCAGCTTAGCTGGGGCCCATGACTATGGCTACACCTTC. Residues: CASSLAGAHDYGYTF.